This TCR beta chain was found in a study of vaccination and CD4 T cells after COVID-19. Background on the study: Timing of post-vaccine sample collection was a median about 76 days after dose two, with a range of 14 to 241.

Comments on this clonotype: The antigen is undetermined.

The CDR3 spans 14 residues. Trimming cost V 1 base and J 6 bases, with 12 bases left between them. Germline V CDR1 and CDR2: SGHTA, FQGNSA. Oncomine TCR Beta short-read sequencing was applied to DNA from cultured CD4+ T cells. In this case, cultured CD4+ T cells provided the extracted genomic DNA. TCRdb recomputed calls from the PCR reads with MiXCR, one row per CDR3 protein. The sample consists of under 20,000 distinct CDR3 sequences, about 50% of them appearing once. Treatment denoted: approximately 11-day PBMC culture with coronavirus spike peptide pools or control peptides (ViraFEST assay). Under the ViraFEST approach, antigen-specific T cells were expanded with peptide pools and TCRs subsequently sequenced. PCR tests turned positive between March and December 2020, before US Alpha, Beta and Delta variants.

Material: CD4+ T cells from blood, cultured in vitro, obtained before SARS-CoV-2 vaccination. The source is a human donor who had recovered from COVID-19. This chain connects TRBV7-2 to TRBJ1-1, with D possibly being TRBD1 (6 bases). This chain's CDR3 is CASSLDRVGAEAFF. CDR3 sequence (DNA): TGTGCCAGCAGCTTAGACAGGGTAGGCGCTGAAGCTTTCTTT.